The rows below give T cell receptor beta chains drawn from one sample of a study of T cell changes during pregnancy in multiple sclerosis. TCRdb's copy holds only in-frame clones and misses some; the assay was immunoSEQ multiplex PCR. The sample holds 100,000 or so clones, approximately 94% seen once. The sequencing used peripheral blood, collected before pregnancy. The receptors here all came from a female donor with multiple sclerosis, enrolled in a pregnancy study. The CDR3 runs from the conserved cysteine through the conserved F or W. D genes are given only for firm matches.

j_gene	d_gene	v_gene	CDR3aa	CDR3nt
TRBJ1-1	TRBD1	TRBV27	CASSPAGTGGRDTEAFF	TGTGCCAGCAGCCCGGCCGGGACAGGGGGCAGGGACACTGAAGCTTTCTTT
TRBJ1-1	NA	TRBV7-8	CASSLGGEAFF	TGTGCCAGCAGCTTGGGGGGTGAAGCTTTCTTT
TRBJ2-7	TRBD2	TRBV27	CASSLDASGTLYEQYF	TGTGCCAGCAGTTTAGACGCTAGCGGGACCCTTTACGAGCAGTACTTC
TRBJ2-1	TRBD2	TRBV7-2	CASSLKGSGGNEQFF	TGTGCCAGCAGCTTAAAGGGTAGCGGGGGCAATGAGCAGTTCTTC
TRBJ1-3	NA	TRBV28	CASSSGINSGNTIYF	TGTGCCAGCAGTTCGGGGATTAACTCTGGAAACACCATATATTTT
TRBJ2-1	TRBD1	TRBV6-1	CASSHWTGNINEQFF	TGTGCCAGCAGCCACTGGACAGGGAATATAAATGAGCAGTTCTTC
TRBJ1-2	TRBD1	TRBV5-1	CASSVQGAYKVEDGYTF	TGCGCCAGCAGTGTACAGGGGGCGTATAAGGTTGAGGATGGCTACACCTTC
TRBJ2-3	TRBD2	TRBV7-9	CASSSQLAGGPRDTQYF	TGTGCCAGCAGCTCCCAACTAGCGGGAGGGCCTCGAGATACGCAGTATTTT
TRBJ1-1	NA	TRBV29-1	CSVEDLLNTEAFF	TGCAGCGTTGAAGATCTACTGAACACTGAAGCTTTCTTT
TRBJ2-7	TRBD2	TRBV5-1	CASSLDLADYEQYF	TGCGCCAGCAGCTTGGATCTAGCGGACTACGAGCAGTACTTC
TRBJ2-3	TRBD2	TRBV27	CASRTLAVSTDTQYF	TGTGCCAGCAGAACACTAGCGGTTAGCACAGATACGCAGTATTTT
TRBJ2-1	NA	TRBV29-1	CSVEGGTDPYNEQFF	TGCAGCGTTGAAGGCGGGACAGACCCCTACAATGAGCAGTTCTTC
TRBJ1-5	NA	TRBV4-1	CASSLPGGSNQPQHF	TGCGCCAGCAGCCTTCCGGGTGGCAGCAATCAGCCCCAGCATTTT
TRBJ1-2	NA	TRBV7-9	CASSFLDRTNYGYTF	TGTGCCAGCAGCTTCCTGGACAGAACTAACTATGGCTACACCTTC
TRBJ2-2	TRBD2	TRBV30	CASKTSGRNTGELFF	TGTGCCTCTAAGACTAGCGGTCGAAACACCGGGGAGCTGTTTTTT
TRBJ2-7	NA	TRBV27	CASSLSGTSYEQYF	TGTGCCAGCAGTTTATCAGGGACTTCCTACGAGCAGTACTTC
TRBJ2-7	TRBD2	TRBV5-1	CASSPGGGYEQYF	TGCGCCAGCAGTCCCGGGGGGGGCTACGAGCAGTACTTC
TRBJ1-2	TRBD1	TRBV7-8	CASSLAGGAGTGRNGYTF	TGTGCCAGCAGCTTAGCGGGGGGTGCCGGGACAGGGAGGAATGGCTACACCTTC
TRBJ2-1	TRBD2	TRBV15	CATSRGGTSGAPEQFF	TGTGCCACCAGCAGAGGCGGGACTAGCGGGGCTCCGGAGCAGTTCTTC
TRBJ1-1	NA	TRBV20-1	CSARRDTEAFF	TGCAGTGCTAGGAGGGACACTGAAGCTTTCTTT
TRBJ1-2	NA	TRBV7-2	CASSSQTTYGYTF	TGTGCCAGCAGCTCCCAGACAACCTATGGCTACACCTTC
TRBJ2-2	NA	TRBV15	CATSRVEGDTGELFF	TGTGCCACCAGCAGAGTTGAAGGGGACACCGGGGAGCTGTTTTTT
TRBJ2-1	TRBD2	TRBV11-2	CASSPSLAGGGNEQFF	TGTGCCAGCAGCCCGTCGTTAGCGGGAGGGGGCAATGAGCAGTTCTTC
TRBJ2-7	NA	TRBV7-9	CASSRPDSYEQYF	TGTGCCAGCAGCCGCCCAGACTCCTACGAGCAGTACTTC
TRBJ2-7	NA	TRBV13	CASRQGGAPYEQYF	TGTGCCAGCAGGCAGGGTGGGGCCCCGTACGAGCAGTACTTC
TRBJ2-2	NA	TRBV7-7	CASSPTTGAGELFF	TGTGCCAGCAGCCCCACCACGGGGGCCGGGGAGCTGTTTTTT
TRBJ2-2	TRBD1	TRBV2	CASKRDRGGTGELFF	TGTGCCAGCAAACGGGACAGGGGCGGCACCGGGGAGCTGTTTTTT
TRBJ2-5	NA	TRBV5-1	CASSPLGLWETQYF	TGCGCCAGCAGCCCCTTGGGACTTTGGGAGACCCAGTACTTC
TRBJ1-5	NA	TRBV21-1	CASSKAARWGGYNQPQHF	TGTGCCAGCAGCAAGGCGGCCCGGTGGGGGGGTTACAATCAGCCCCAGCATTTT
TRBJ2-2	TRBD1	TRBV7-9	CASSPIAGTGETGELFF	TGTGCCAGCAGCCCAATTGCCGGGACAGGGGAGACCGGGGAGCTGTTTTTT
TRBJ1-1	TRBD1	TRBV18	CASSPGTGGRNTEAFF	TGTGCCAGCTCACCTGGGACAGGGGGCCGGAACACTGAAGCTTTCTTT
TRBJ2-2	TRBD1	TRBV29-1	CSGRQGVGTGELFF	TGCAGCGGTAGACAGGGGGTGGGCACCGGGGAGCTGTTTTTT